A selection of T cell receptor beta chains follows, all from one sample in a study of T cells after yellow fever vaccination. TCRdb re-called the 5' RACE reads through MiXCR, storing one row per CDR3 protein. The sample shows roughly 400,000 distinct CDR3 sequences, approximately 18% of them seen only once. Material: PBMCs, obtained before the yellow fever booster vaccination. These receptors were obtained from a man in his late teens or twenties who received the YFV17D yellow fever vaccine. Each CDR3 is given with its conserved first and last residue. The order of the fields is V gene, D gene, clone size, J gene, CDR3 DNA, CDR3 protein. The D gene is left open where the match is weak. Clone size appears in some rows only: once, few, many, or a class for an expanded clone.

V: TRBV7-2
D: NA
size: NA
J: TRBJ1-5
DNA: TGTGCCAGCAGTTCCCCCCCGGGGTCCTCCCCTAGCAATCAGCCCCAGCATTTT
CDR3: CASSSPPGSSPSNQPQHF

V: TRBV25-1
D: NA
size: few
J: TRBJ1-5
DNA: TGTGCCAGCAGCAAGGCGGGTGGCAATCAGCCCCAGCATTTT
CDR3: CASSKAGGNQPQHF

V: TRBV7-7
D: TRBD1
size: few
J: TRBJ2-5
DNA: TGTGCCAGCAGCTTGGGAGGGACAGGGGAGACCCAGTACTTC
CDR3: CASSLGGTGETQYF

V: TRBV2
D: NA
size: NA
J: TRBJ1-5
DNA: TGTGCCAGCACTAGCGATAGCAATCAGCCCCAGCATTTT
CDR3: CASTSDSNQPQHF

V: TRBV14
D: NA
size: NA
J: TRBJ2-6
DNA: TGTGCCAGCAGCCATCGATTGGGCCACCCGAGGACTGGGGCCAACGTCCTGACTTTC
CDR3: CASSHRLGHPRTGANVLTF

V: TRBV20-1
D: TRBD2
size: few
J: TRBJ2-4
DNA: TGCAGTGCTAGGGTCCCGCTAGCGGGGGCCTATATTCAGTACTTC
CDR3: CSARVPLAGAYIQYF

V: TRBV6-2/TRBV6-3
D: NA
size: few
J: TRBJ2-1
DNA: TGTGCCAGCAGGCATACAAGAAATGAGCAGTTCTTC
CDR3: CASRHTRNEQFF

V: TRBV7-2
D: NA
size: few
J: TRBJ2-3
DNA: TGTGCCAGCAGCCCTAGATTTCAGGTTATCACAGATACGCAGTATTTT
CDR3: CASSPRFQVITDTQYF

V: TRBV4-1
D: NA
size: NA
J: TRBJ1-4
DNA: TGCGCCAGCAGCCAAGGGGGAAGGTTGAATGAAAAACTGTTTTTT
CDR3: CASSQGGRLNEKLFF

V: TRBV16
D: NA
size: few
J: TRBJ2-1
DNA: TGTGCCAGCAGCCAATCAAACGTTGAGCAGTTCTTC
CDR3: CASSQSNVEQFF

V: TRBV7-9
D: TRBD1
size: NA
J: TRBJ2-3
DNA: TGTGCCAGCAGCTTAGAACCGGGACAGGGGAGTACAGATACGCAGTATTTT
CDR3: CASSLEPGQGSTDTQYF

V: TRBV13
D: NA
size: once
J: TRBJ2-1
DNA: TGTGCCAGCAGCTTAGTGGCAGGCTCCGATGGTGAGCAGTTCTTC
CDR3: CASSLVAGSDGEQFF

V: TRBV29-1
D: TRBD2
size: few
J: TRBJ2-7
DNA: TGCAGCGTTGAAACTTCGACTTTAGCGGGATCTGGGTACGAGCAGTACTTC
CDR3: CSVETSTLAGSGYEQYF

V: TRBV6-1
D: NA
size: few
J: TRBJ2-3
DNA: TGTGCCAGCAGTGAAAAGCGGATTTCTACGCAGTATTTT
CDR3: CASSEKRISTQYF

V: TRBV6-2/TRBV6-3
D: NA
size: NA
J: TRBJ1-1
DNA: TGTGCCAGCAGTTACGACGGGGATCCCCCTGAAGCTTTCTTT
CDR3: CASSYDGDPPEAFF

V: TRBV6-2/TRBV6-3
D: TRBD2
size: few
J: TRBJ2-7
DNA: TGTGCCAGCAATCCAGGGACTAGCGGGACCTACGAGCAGTACTTC
CDR3: CASNPGTSGTYEQYF

V: TRBV28
D: NA
size: NA
J: TRBJ1-6
DNA: TGTGCCAGCAGGCGCGGAAGCTCCTATAATTCACCCCTCCACTTT
CDR3: CASRRGSSYNSPLHF

V: TRBV5-1
D: NA
size: NA
J: TRBJ1-1
DNA: TGCGCCAGCAGCTGGGGGGGTGAAAACACTGAAGCTTTCTTT
CDR3: CASSWGGENTEAFF

V: TRBV7-9
D: TRBD1
size: NA
J: TRBJ1-3
DNA: TGTGCCAGCAGCGCCAGGGACAGCAGCTCTGGAAACACCATATATTTT
CDR3: CASSARDSSSGNTIYF

V: TRBV6-5
D: TRBD2
size: few
J: TRBJ2-3
DNA: TGTGCCAGCAGTTACTCGAAGGGTAGCGGGGGAGGGCCGGATACGCAGTATTTT
CDR3: CASSYSKGSGGGPDTQYF

V: TRBV6-5
D: NA
size: NA
J: TRBJ2-5
DNA: TGTGCCAGCAGTTACGCGCCCTCAGGGACCCAGTACTTC
CDR3: CASSYAPSGTQYF

V: TRBV7-2
D: TRBD1
size: NA
J: TRBJ1-2
DNA: TGTGCCAGCAGCATACAGGGGTACTATGGCTACACCTTC
CDR3: CASSIQGYYGYTF

V: TRBV6-2/TRBV6-3
D: NA
size: few
J: TRBJ2-3
DNA: TGTGCCAGCAGTATCCCCCCTACCACAGATACGCAGTATTTT
CDR3: CASSIPPTTDTQYF

V: TRBV10-3
D: NA
size: NA
J: TRBJ1-5
DNA: TGTGCCATCAGCTATGATAGCAATCAGCCCCAGCATTTT
CDR3: CAISYDSNQPQHF

V: TRBV5-6
D: NA
size: NA
J: TRBJ1-3
DNA: TGTGCCAGCAGCTTGGCCTGGAACTCTGGAAACACCATATATTTT
CDR3: CASSLAWNSGNTIYF

V: TRBV20-1
D: NA
size: few
J: TRBJ1-6
DNA: TGCAGTGCTAGTTTAGGGGTTCCCCTCCACTTT
CDR3: CSASLGVPLHF

V: TRBV28
D: NA
size: NA
J: TRBJ1-5
DNA: TGTGCCAGCAGTTCCCTCCTGGAGGGGAGCAATCAGCCCCAGCATTTT
CDR3: CASSSLLEGSNQPQHF

V: TRBV15
D: TRBD1
size: NA
J: TRBJ2-3
DNA: TGTGCCACCAGCAGTGCGGACAGGGGTCCAGATACGCAGTATTTT
CDR3: CATSSADRGPDTQYF

V: TRBV7-2
D: NA
size: NA
J: TRBJ1-5
DNA: TGTGCCAGCAGCTTTGAGGGGGGGCAGCCCCAGCATTTT
CDR3: CASSFEGGQPQHF

V: TRBV20-1
D: NA
size: many
J: TRBJ1-1
DNA: TGCAGTGCCTTGACTCCTAACACTGAAGCTTTCTTT
CDR3: CSALTPNTEAFF

V: TRBV28
D: NA
size: NA
J: TRBJ2-7
DNA: TGTGCCAGCAGTTCCCCAGGGGGGGCGATTACCCACGAGCAGTACTTC
CDR3: CASSSPGGAITHEQYF

V: TRBV5-1
D: NA
size: NA
J: TRBJ2-1
DNA: TGCGCCAGCAGCCCGGACGGAGACAATGAGCAGTTCTTC
CDR3: CASSPDGDNEQFF

V: TRBV7-8
D: NA
size: NA
J: TRBJ1-1
DNA: TGTGCCAGCAGCGACAGCCAGAACACTGAAGCTTTCTTT
CDR3: CASSDSQNTEAFF

V: TRBV27
D: NA
size: few
J: TRBJ2-1
DNA: TGTGCCAGCAGTTTCTCGGGTCGCAATGAGCAGTTCTTC
CDR3: CASSFSGRNEQFF

V: TRBV7-8
D: NA
size: few
J: TRBJ2-3
DNA: TGTGCCAGCAGCTTAGCTCACCGGGCAGATACGCAGTATTTT
CDR3: CASSLAHRADTQYF

V: TRBV5-1
D: TRBD2
size: few
J: TRBJ2-5
DNA: TGCGCCAGCAGCTTGACTACTAGCGGGAAAGAGACCCAGTACTTC
CDR3: CASSLTTSGKETQYF

V: TRBV20-1
D: NA
size: NA
J: TRBJ2-2
DNA: TGCAGTGCTCGGCGGGGTAGCACCGGGGAGCTGTTTTTT
CDR3: CSARRGSTGELFF

V: TRBV5-1
D: NA
size: few
J: TRBJ2-6
DNA: TGCGCCAGCAGCCCTCAAGACTCTGGGGCCAACGTCCTGACTTTC
CDR3: CASSPQDSGANVLTF

V: TRBV20-1
D: NA
size: many
J: TRBJ1-5
DNA: TGCAGTGCTAGGGGGGGGGCTCGCAATCAGCCCCAGCATTTT
CDR3: CSARGGARNQPQHF

V: TRBV5-6
D: NA
size: few
J: TRBJ1-1
DNA: TGTGCCAGCAGCTTGGTGGGGCAGCCGTGGGCGGCTTTCTTT
CDR3: CASSLVGQPWAAFF

V: TRBV12-3/TRBV12-4
D: NA
size: NA
J: TRBJ1-2
DNA: TGTGCCAGCAGCCAGGGTAGCGGCTACACCTTC
CDR3: CASSQGSGYTF

V: TRBV5-1
D: NA
size: NA
J: TRBJ2-5
DNA: TGCGCCAGCAGACCCTCAGGGGGGGGAGAGACCCAGTACTTC
CDR3: CASRPSGGGETQYF

V: TRBV4-3
D: NA
size: NA
J: TRBJ2-3
DNA: TGCGCCAGCAGCCGGTCTAGCTCGGATACGCAGTATTTT
CDR3: CASSRSSSDTQYF

V: TRBV5-1
D: NA
size: few
J: TRBJ1-4
DNA: TGCGCCAGCAGTCAAGGGGTTGCAACTAATGAAAAACTGTTTTTT
CDR3: CASSQGVATNEKLFF

V: TRBV12-3/TRBV12-4
D: NA
size: few
J: TRBJ2-5
DNA: TGTGCCAGCAGTGCAGGGGAAGCAGAGACCCAGTACTTC
CDR3: CASSAGEAETQYF